This T cell receptor (beta chain) appears in the sequencing data of a study of control samples from healthy donors and cancer patients. In germline, CDR1 is SNHLY, CDR2 FYNNEI. The V end was cut by 7 bases, the J end by 0 bases, with 11 bases between. The CDR3 has 14 residues. TCRdb's copy holds only in-frame clones and misses some; the assay was immunoSEQ multiplex PCR. The sample includes about 120,000 clones, approximately 87% of them seen just once. The chain employs TRBV2 and TRBJ2-3; the D gene is possibly TRBD2 (6 bases). Material for sequencing was blood. The TCR originated in a man aged 60 to 75 in good health. The CDR3 DNA reads as TGTGCCAGCAAAGCAGGGACTAGCACAGATACGCAGTATTTT. This gives the protein CASKAGTSTDTQYF.